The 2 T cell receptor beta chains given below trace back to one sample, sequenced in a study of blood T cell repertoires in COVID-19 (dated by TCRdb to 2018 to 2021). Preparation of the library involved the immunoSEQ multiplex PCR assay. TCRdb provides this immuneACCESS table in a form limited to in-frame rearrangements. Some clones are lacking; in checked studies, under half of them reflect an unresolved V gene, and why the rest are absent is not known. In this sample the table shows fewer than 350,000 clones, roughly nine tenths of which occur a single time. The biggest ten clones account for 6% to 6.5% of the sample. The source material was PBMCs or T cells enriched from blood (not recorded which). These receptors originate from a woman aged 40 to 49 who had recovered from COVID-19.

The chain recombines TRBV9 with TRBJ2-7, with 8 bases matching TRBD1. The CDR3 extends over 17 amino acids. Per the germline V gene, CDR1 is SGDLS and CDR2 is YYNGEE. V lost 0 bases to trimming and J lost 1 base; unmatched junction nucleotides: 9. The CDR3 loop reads CASSVGISRTGSYEQYF. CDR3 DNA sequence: TGTGCCAGCAGCGTAGGAATCTCGAGGACAGGGTCCTACGAGCAGTACTTC.

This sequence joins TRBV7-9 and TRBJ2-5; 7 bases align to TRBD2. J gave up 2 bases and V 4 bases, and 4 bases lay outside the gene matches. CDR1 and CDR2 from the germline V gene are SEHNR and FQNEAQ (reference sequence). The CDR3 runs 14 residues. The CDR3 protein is CASSSREEQETQYF. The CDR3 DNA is TGTGCCAGCAGCTCTCGGGAGGAGCAAGAGACCCAGTACTTC.